The 11 T cell receptor beta chains listed next were all sequenced from one sample in a study of post-analysis software for immune sequencing data. Study-level results: Patients carried a handful of TRBV segments more frequently than controls did, and TRBV5-6, TRBV5-1 and TRBV20-1 were among them.

cDNA libraries of TCR beta carried unique molecular identifiers. TCRdb re-derived calls from the PCR reads in MiXCR, one entry per CDR3 protein. The repertoire has a few hundred thousand distinct CDR3 sequences, less than 40% of them found once; the top ten carry around 15%. These receptors are not linked to any known antigen. Sequences were obtained from blood. The receptors were sampled from a girl aged 5 to 17 with multiple sclerosis.

The table lists this clonotype with a few counts. The chain employs TRBV20-1 and TRBJ2-7, with 7 bases matching TRBD1. With V trimmed by 5 bases and J by 1 base, 8 bases remained unmatched. Germline V gives CDR1 DFQATT, CDR2 SNEGSKA (reference sequence). The CDR3 contains 14 residues. The CDR3 sequence: CSADPRDSSYEQYF. The DNA of the CDR3 is TGCAGTGCTGACCCTCGGGACAGTTCCTACGAGCAGTACTTC.

This clonotype was seen a few times. J is TRBJ2-6 and V is TRBV3-1; D uncertain. There are 16 residues in the CDR3. Germline CDR1 and CDR2: LGHDT and YNNKEL (reference sequence). Trimming removed 4 bases at V and 1 base at J, with 11 bases between. CDR3 sequence (DNA): TGTGCCAGCAGCCTTGACGGGTCTTCTGGGGCCAACGTCCTGACTTTC. As protein: CASSLDGSSGANVLTF.

This clonotype was picked up a small number of times. The chain is built from TRBV18 and TRBJ2-5, with D possibly being TRBD1 (6 bases). V gave up 0 bases and J gave up 1 base, with 9 bases separating them. CDR3 length equals 15 residues. Germline assignment: CDR1 KGHSH and CDR2 LQKENI. CDR3 in DNA: TGTGCCAGCTCACCACCACGGACAGCCCAAGAGACCCAGTACTTC. It specifies CASSPPRTAQETQYF.

The genes are TRBV29-1 and TRBJ2-1; unclear D gene. The CDR3 runs to 15 residues. Germline V gene lookup returns CDR1 SQVTM and CDR2 ANQGSEA. Trimming stripped 0 bases from V and 10 bases from J, with 19 bases between. CDR3 nucleotide sequence: TGCAGCGTTGAAGATACAAGGAGCCCCTATCTAGAGCAGTTCTTC. This sequence encodes CSVEDTRSPYLEQFF.

The chain is built from TRBV5-8 and TRBJ2-3, with D unresolved. From germline, CDR1 is SGHTS and CDR2 YDEGEE. Trimming removed 4 bases from V and 5 bases from J, with 20 bases in between. CDR3 length: 16 amino acids. The CDR3 DNA is TGTGCCAGCAGCCCGAAGGGTCCGCTTTGGGGAGATACGCAGTATTTT. Amino acid sequence: CASSPKGPLWGDTQYF.

This clonotype was counted between two and nine times. The J gene is TRBJ1-5, the V gene TRBV20-1; the D gene is possibly TRBD1 (5 bases). From germline, CDR1 is DFQATT and CDR2 SNEGSKA (reference sequence). Trimming cost V 3 bases and J 4 bases, with 19 bases left between them. CDR3 length: 16 residues. The CDR3 DNA is TGCAGTGCTAGTTTGGGACTCGATATTCTTAATCAGCCCCAGCATTTT. Protein sequence: CSASLGLDILNQPQHF.

The chain recombines TRBV7-2 with TRBJ2-7; D might be TRBD2 (6 bases). In germline, CDR1 is SGHTA, CDR2 FQGNSA. V shed 5 bases and J shed 3 bases, with 20 bases lying between them. The CDR3 extends over 16 amino acids. CDR3 in DNA: TGTGCCAGCAGCGTTACGTCGGGACTGAACTTCTACGAGCAGTACTTC. Residues: CASSVTSGLNFYEQYF.

The V gene is TRBV5-1, the J gene TRBJ2-2; 8 bases are shared with TRBD1. The CDR3 contains 15 residues. J lost 1 base, V lost 4 bases, and 3 bases had no gene match. CDR1 and CDR2 (germline): SGHRS, YFSETQ. CDR3 protein: CASSTGTGNTGELFF. The CDR3 DNA reads as TGCGCCAGCAGCACCGGGACAGGGAACACCGGGGAGCTGTTTTTT.

This chain uses TRBV3-1 with TRBJ2-5; no definite D call. Trimming took off 1 base at V and 8 bases at J, with 8 bases between the two ends. This CDR3 is 12 amino acids long. Germline CDR1 is LGHDT and CDR2 is YNNKEL (reference sequence). The CDR3 reads CASSQVWNTQYF. The CDR3, as DNA: TGTGCCAGCAGCCAAGTATGGAACACCCAGTACTTC.

The J gene is TRBJ2-1, the V gene TRBV7-9; D may correspond to TRBD1 or TRBD2 (5 bases each). This CDR3 is 15 amino acids long. Trimming cost V 5 bases and J 2 bases, with 13 bases left between them. Germline CDR1 SEHNR, CDR2 FQNEAQ (reference sequence). Written as DNA, the CDR3 is TGTGCCAGCAGCCCCCCAGGGAGTGCCTACAATGAGCAGTTCTTC. It encodes CASSPPGSAYNEQFF.

V is TRBV29-1 and J is TRBJ2-7, with D possibly matching TRBD1 (5 bases). V lost 1 base, J lost 0 bases, and 16 bases lay in between. This CDR3 has 16 amino acids. Germline loops: CDR1 SQVTM, CDR2 ANQGSEA. This CDR3 reads CSVEGNGPGISYEQYF. CDR3 nucleotide sequence: TGCAGCGTTGAAGGAAATGGGCCAGGGATCTCCTACGAGCAGTACTTC.